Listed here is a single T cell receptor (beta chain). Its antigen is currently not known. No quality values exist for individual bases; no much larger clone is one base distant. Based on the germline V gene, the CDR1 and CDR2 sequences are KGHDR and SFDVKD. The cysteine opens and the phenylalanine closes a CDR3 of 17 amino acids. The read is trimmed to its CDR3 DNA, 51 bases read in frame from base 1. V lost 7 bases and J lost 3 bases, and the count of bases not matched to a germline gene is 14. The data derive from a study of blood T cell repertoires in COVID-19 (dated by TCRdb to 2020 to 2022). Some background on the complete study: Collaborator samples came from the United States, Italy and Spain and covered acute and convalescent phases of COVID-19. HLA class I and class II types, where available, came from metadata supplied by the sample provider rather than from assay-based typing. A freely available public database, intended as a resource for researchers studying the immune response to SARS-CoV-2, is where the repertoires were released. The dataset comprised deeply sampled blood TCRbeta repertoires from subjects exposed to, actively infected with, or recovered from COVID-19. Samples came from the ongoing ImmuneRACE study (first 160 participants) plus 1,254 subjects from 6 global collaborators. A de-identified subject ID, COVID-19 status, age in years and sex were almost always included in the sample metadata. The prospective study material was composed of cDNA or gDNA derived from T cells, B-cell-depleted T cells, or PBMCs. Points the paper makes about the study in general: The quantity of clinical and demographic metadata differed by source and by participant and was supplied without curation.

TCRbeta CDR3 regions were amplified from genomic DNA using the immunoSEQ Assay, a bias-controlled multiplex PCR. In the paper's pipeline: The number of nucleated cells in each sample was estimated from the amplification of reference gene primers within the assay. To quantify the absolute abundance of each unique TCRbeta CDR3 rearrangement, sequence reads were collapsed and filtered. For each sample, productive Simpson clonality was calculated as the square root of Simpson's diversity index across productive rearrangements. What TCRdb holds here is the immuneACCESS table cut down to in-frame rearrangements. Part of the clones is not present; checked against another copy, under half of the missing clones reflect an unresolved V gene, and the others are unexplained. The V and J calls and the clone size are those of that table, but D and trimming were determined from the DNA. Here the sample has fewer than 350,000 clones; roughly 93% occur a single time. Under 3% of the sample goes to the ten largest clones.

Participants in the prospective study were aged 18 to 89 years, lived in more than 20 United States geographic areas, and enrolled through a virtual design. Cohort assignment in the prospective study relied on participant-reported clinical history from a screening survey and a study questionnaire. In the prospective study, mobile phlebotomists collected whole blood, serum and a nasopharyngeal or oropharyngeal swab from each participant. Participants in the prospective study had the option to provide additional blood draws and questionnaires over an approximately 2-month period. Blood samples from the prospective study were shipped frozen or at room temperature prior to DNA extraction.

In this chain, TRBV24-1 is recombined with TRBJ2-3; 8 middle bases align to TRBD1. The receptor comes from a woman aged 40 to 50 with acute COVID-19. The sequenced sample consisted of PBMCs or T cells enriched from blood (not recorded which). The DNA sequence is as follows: TGTGCCACCAGCAAAACCCCAGGACAGGGTGGGACAGATACGCAGTATTTT. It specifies CATSKTPGQGGTDTQYF.